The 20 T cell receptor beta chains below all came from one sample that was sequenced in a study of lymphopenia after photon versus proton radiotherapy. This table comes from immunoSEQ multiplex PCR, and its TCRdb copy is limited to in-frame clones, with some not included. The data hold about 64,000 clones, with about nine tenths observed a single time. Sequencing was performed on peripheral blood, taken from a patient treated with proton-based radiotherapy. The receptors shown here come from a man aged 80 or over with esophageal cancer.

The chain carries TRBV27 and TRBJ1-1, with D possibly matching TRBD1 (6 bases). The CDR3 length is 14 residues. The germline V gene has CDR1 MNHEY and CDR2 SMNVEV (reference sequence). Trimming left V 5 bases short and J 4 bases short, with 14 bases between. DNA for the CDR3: TGTGCCAGCAGTGGGCTCAGGGGAGGCACTGAAGCTTTCTTT. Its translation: CASSGLRGGTEAFF.

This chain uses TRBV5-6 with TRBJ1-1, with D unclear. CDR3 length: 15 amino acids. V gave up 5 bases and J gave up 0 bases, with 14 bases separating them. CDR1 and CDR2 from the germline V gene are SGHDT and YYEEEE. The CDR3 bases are TGTGCCAGCAGTCCGTCCACGCGGCTGAACACTGAAGCTTTCTTT. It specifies CASSPSTRLNTEAFF.

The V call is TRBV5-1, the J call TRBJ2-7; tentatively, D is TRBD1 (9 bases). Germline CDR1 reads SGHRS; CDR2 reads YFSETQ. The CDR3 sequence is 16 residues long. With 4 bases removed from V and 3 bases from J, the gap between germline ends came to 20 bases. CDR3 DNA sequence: TGCGCCAGCAGCGTAGGGACAGGGAGCGGGAGCTACGAGCAGTACTTC. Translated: CASSVGTGSGSYEQYF.

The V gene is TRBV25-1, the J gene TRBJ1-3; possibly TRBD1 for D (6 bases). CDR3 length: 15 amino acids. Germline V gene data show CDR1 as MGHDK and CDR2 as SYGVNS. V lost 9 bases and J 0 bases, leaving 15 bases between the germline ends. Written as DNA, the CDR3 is TGTGCCAGTTGGGGGCAGGGCCCCTCTGGAAACACCATATATTTT. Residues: CASWGQGPSGNTIYF.

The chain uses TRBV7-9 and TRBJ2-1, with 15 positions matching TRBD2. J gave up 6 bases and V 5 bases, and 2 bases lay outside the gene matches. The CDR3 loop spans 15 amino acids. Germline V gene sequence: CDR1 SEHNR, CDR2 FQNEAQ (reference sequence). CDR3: CASSAGLAGGNEQFF. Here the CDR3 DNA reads TGTGCCAGCAGCGCGGGACTAGCGGGAGGCAATGAGCAGTTCTTC.

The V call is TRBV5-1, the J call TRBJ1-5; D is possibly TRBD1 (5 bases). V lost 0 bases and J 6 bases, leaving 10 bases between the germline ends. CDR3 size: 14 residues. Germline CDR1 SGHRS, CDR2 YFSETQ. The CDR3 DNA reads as TGCGCCAGCAGCTTGGAGCAGGGTGCTCAGCCCCAGCATTTT. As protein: CASSLEQGAQPQHF.

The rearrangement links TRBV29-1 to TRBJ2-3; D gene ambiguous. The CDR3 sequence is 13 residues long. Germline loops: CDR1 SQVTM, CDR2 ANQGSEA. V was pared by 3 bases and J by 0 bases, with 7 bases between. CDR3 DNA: TGCAGCGTTGAGTCCCAGAGCACAGATACGCAGTATTTT. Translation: CSVESQSTDTQYF.

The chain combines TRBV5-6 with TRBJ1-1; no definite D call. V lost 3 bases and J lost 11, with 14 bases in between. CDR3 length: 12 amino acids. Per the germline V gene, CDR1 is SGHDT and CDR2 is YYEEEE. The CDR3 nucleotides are TGTGCCAGCAGCTCATACTCGAAAGTGGCTTTCTTT. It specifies CASSSYSKVAFF.

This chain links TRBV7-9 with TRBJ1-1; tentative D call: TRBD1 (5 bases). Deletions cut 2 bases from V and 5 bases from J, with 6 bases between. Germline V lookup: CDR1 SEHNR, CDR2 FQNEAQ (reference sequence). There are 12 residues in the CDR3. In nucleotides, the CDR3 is TGTGCCAGCAGCTTACGGGGGACTGAAGCTTTCTTT. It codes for CASSLRGTEAFF.

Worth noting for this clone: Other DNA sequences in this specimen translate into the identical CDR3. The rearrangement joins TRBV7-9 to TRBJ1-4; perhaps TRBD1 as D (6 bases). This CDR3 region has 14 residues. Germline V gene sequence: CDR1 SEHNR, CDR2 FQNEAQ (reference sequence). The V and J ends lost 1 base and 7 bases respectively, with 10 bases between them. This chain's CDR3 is CASSLGQGIEKLFF. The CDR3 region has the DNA TGTGCCAGCAGCTTAGGGCAGGGGATTGAAAAACTGTTTTTT.

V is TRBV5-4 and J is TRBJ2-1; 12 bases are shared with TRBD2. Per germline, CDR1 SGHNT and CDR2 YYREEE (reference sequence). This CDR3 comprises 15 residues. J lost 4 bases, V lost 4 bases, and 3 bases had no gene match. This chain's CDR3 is CASSRTSGAYNEQFF. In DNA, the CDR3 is TGTGCCAGCAGCCGGACTAGCGGGGCTTACAATGAGCAGTTCTTC.

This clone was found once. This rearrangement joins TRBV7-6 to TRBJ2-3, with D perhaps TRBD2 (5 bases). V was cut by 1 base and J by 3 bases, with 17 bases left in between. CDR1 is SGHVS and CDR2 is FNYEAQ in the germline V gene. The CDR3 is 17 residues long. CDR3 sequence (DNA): TGTGCCAGCAGCTTAGACGGGCGGGCTAGGGTTACAGATACGCAGTATTTT. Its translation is CASSLDGRARVTDTQYF.

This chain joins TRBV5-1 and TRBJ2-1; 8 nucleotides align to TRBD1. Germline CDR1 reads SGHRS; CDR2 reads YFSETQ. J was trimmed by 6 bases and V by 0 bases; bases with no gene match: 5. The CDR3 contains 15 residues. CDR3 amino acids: CASSLVQGGFNEQFF. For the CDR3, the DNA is TGCGCCAGCAGCTTGGTACAGGGGGGTTTCAATGAGCAGTTCTTC.

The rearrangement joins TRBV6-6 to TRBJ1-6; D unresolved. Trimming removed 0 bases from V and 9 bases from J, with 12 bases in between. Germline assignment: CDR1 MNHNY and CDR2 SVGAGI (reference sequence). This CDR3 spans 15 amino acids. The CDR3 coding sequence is TGTGCCAGCAGTTACTCAACGGGGTATGGTTCACCCCTCCACTTT. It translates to CASSYSTGYGSPLHF.

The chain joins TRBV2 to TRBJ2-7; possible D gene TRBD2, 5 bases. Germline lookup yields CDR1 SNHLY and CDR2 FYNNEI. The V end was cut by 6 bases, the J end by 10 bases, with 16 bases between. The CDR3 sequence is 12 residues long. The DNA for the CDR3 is TGTGCCAGCAGAAGTAGCGAGGACTCCCAGTACTTC. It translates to CASRSSEDSQYF.

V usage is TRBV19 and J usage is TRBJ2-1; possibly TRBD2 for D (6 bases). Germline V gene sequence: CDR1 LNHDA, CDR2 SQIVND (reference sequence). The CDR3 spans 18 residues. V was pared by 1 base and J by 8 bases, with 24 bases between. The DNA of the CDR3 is TGTGCCAGTAGTATAGGTTTAATTTGGGGGGAGGCTCGCTATGAGCAGTTCTTC. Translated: CASSIGLIWGEARYEQFF.

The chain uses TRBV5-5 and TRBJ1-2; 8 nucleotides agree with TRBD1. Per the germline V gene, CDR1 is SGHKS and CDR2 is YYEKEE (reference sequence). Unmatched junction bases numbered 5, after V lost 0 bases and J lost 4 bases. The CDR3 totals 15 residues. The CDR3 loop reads CASSLGQGNAYGYTF. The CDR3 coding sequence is TGTGCCAGCAGCTTGGGACAGGGGAACGCCTATGGCTACACCTTC. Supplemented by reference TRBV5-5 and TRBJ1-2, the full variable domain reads DAGVTQSPTHLIKTRGQQVTLRCSPISGHKSVSWYQQVLGQGPQFIFQYYEKEERGRGNFPDRFSARQFPNYSSELNVNALLLGDSALYLCASSLGQGNAYGYTFGSGTRLTVV.

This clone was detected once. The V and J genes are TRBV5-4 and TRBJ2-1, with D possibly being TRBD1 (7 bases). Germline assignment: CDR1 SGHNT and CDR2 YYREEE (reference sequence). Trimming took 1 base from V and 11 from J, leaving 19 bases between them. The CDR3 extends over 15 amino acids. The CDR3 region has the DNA TGTGCCAGCAGCTTGTCTCGGCAGGGGGGCGCTAAGCAGTTCTTC. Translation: CASSLSRQGGAKQFF.

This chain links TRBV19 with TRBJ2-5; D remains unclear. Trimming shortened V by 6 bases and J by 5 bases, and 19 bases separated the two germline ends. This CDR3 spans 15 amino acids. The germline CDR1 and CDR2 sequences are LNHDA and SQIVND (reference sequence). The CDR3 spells CASSAGVGSVETQYF. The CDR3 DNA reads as TGTGCCAGTAGCGCTGGGGTTGGTAGTGTGGAGACCCAGTACTTC.

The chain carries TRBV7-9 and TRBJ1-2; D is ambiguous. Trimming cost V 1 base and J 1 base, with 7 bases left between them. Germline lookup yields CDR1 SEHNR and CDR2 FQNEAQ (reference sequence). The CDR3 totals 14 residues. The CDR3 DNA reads TGTGCCAGCAGCTTAGGACGGAATAACTATGGCTACACCTTC. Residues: CASSLGRNNYGYTF.